The entry that follows covers one TCR beta chain sequence. Its antigen is not identified. Authors of the study amplified TCR beta CDR3 regions from RNA transcripts. First-round RT-PCR targeting the TCR CDR3 was performed with the HTBI primer set. TCRdb passed the multiplex PCR reads through MiXCR, listing each CDR3 protein once. The sample yields 700,000 to 850,000 distinct CDR3 sequences, about a third seen once. This entry comes from a study of T cells in Graves' hyperthyroidism and ophthalmopathy. Whole-study findings and limits: Using 13 V-J features, a model discriminated ophthalmopathy from stable hyperthyroidism.

V lost 6 bases, J lost 5 bases, and 8 bases stayed unmatched. The CDR3 extends over 15 amino acids. When ophthalmopathy did not progress within 18 months, Graves' hyperthyroidism was considered stable. The source of this sequence is a woman between 35 and 50 years old with Graves' hyperthyroidism. The sequenced sample consisted of blood. V usage is TRBV12-3 or TRBV12-4 and J usage is TRBJ2-2; 8 bases line up with TRBD1. CDR3 DNA: TGTGCCAGCAGGACAACAGGGGGAGAAACCGGGGAGCTGTTTTTT. It specifies CASRTTGGETGELFF.